This is a list of T cell receptor beta chains from one sample in a study of T cell responses to AZD1222 COVID-19 vaccine. Produced via immunoSEQ multiplex PCR; TCRdb's table is partial and in-frame only. The table shows about 150,000 clones, with around 85% occurring only once. Sequenced here: peripheral blood, sampled on day 0 of MenACWY control vaccination. These receptors all come from an adult in good health. CDR3s include the opening cysteine and the closing phenylalanine or tryptophan. Rows give clone size only sometimes, using once, few, many, or a class for an expanded clone.

abundance	v_gene	j_gene	CDR3aa
.	TRBV19	TRBJ2-7	CASSPQRLPSSSEQYF
.	TRBV10-3	TRBJ2-4	CAISGPPGGQADIQYF
.	TRBV6-5	TRBJ2-2	CASSYSTGGRTGELFF
.	TRBV12-5	TRBJ1-1	CASGLEPNTEAFF
.	TRBV3-1/TRBV3-2	TRBJ1-1	CASSADSGGNTEAFF
once	TRBV30	TRBJ1-3	CAWSGVGNTIYF
.	TRBV4-3	TRBJ1-6	CASSQDLGSGGSYNSPLHF
few	TRBV30	TRBJ1-2	CAWSVQRGGYGYTF
.	TRBV11-2	TRBJ2-7	CASSLSNGGLYEQYF
.	TRBV7-9	TRBJ2-1	CASSFQAHLSNEQFF
.	TRBV19	TRBJ1-5	CASSDRGLSNQPQHF
.	TRBV6-5	TRBJ1-2	CASRPGQLNYGYTF
.	TRBV13	TRBJ2-1	CASSRETGLLRPEQFF
.	TRBV28	TRBJ1-1	CASSFGGLNTEAFF
.	TRBV4-3	TRBJ2-4	CASSQDAGLDIQYF
.	TRBV7-6	TRBJ1-1	CASSRQGGLNTEAFF
.	TRBV28	TRBJ1-2	CASSLGTGWAANYGYTF
.	TRBV2	TRBJ1-2	CASSADDYGYTF
.	TRBV4-3	TRBJ2-6	CASSEADRGPESSGANVLTF
.	TRBV2	TRBJ1-2	CASTTTRMSGGYTF
.	TRBV6-5	TRBJ2-1	CASSAPSSYNEQFF
.	TRBV15	TRBJ2-2	CATSRTTGRELFF
.	TRBV30	TRBJ1-4	CAWGRVTNEKLFF
.	TRBV5-1	TRBJ2-1	CASSLGGSSYNEQFF
.	TRBV28	TRBJ2-6	CASSFPGSGANVLTF
.	TRBV18	TRBJ1-2	CASSPPDRGTNYGYTF
.	TRBV12-5	TRBJ2-7	CASGLVAGAGNLYEQYF
.	TRBV14	TRBJ2-7	CASKPGLGFEQYF
.	TRBV6-2/TRBV6-3	TRBJ2-7	CASSYSPGQTYEQYF
once	TRBV9	TRBJ2-7	CASSGRESSYEQYF
.	TRBV6-5	TRBJ1-2	CASRPQGRWGYTF
.	TRBV12-3/TRBV12-4	TRBJ1-3	CASSDTGNTIYF
once	TRBV11-2	TRBJ2-5	CASSLDIAGAQTQYF
.	TRBV7-8	TRBJ1-2	CASSLLRAGRASEDYTF
.	TRBV5-1	TRBJ1-1	CASIPDTLNTEAFF
.	TRBV6-2/TRBV6-3	TRBJ2-7	CASSYSNFASEGSEQYF
.	TRBV11-3	TRBJ2-1	CASSLQSSGRNQQFF
.	TRBV19	TRBJ2-1	CASSIDQGRGQEQFF
few	TRBV7-9	TRBJ1-1	CASSLGQGARDTEAFF
.	TRBV6-4	TRBJ1-2	CASSEGGQVYGYTF
.	TRBV7-2	TRBJ1-3	CASSLRRAGNTIYF
.	TRBV7-2	TRBJ1-6	CASSLVVGASYNSPLHF
.	TRBV29-1	TRBJ2-7	CSVEDRRTVGQYF
.	TRBV19	TRBJ1-1	CASTPQGRGWYTEAFF
.	TRBV24-1	TRBJ1-5	CATSDPHRGENQPQHF
.	TRBV10-3	TRBJ1-4	CAISRGDSNEKLFF
once	TRBV9	TRBJ2-1	CASSVENRRTPSNEQFF
.	TRBV27	TRBJ2-3	CASSLAGYTDTQYF
.	TRBV2	TRBJ2-1	CASNRLAAYNEQFF
.	TRBV7-3	TRBJ2-3	CASSLGISSTDTQYF